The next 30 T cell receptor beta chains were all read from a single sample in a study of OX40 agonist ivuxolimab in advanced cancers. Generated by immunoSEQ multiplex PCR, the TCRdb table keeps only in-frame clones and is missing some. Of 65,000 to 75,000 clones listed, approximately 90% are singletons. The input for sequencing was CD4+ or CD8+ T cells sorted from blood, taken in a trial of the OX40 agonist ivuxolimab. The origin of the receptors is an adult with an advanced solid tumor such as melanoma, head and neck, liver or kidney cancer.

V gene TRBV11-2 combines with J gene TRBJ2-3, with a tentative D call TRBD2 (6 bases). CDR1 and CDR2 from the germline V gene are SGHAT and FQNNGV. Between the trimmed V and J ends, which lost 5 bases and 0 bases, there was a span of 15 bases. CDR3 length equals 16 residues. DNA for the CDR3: TGTGCCAGCAGCCCCCGGGCCCGGGGGAGCACAGATACGCAGTATTTT. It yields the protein CASSPRARGSTDTQYF.

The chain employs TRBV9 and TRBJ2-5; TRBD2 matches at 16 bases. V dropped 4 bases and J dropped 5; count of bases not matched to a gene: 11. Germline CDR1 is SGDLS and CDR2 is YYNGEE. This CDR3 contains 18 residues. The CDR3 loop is CASSPPGTSGRGGETQYF. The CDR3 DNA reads TGTGCCAGCAGCCCCCCCGGGACTAGCGGGAGGGGGGGTGAGACCCAGTACTTC. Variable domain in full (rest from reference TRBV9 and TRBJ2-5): DSGVTQTPKHLITATGQRVTLRCSPRSGDLSVYWYQQSLDQGLQFLIQYYNGEERAKGNILERFSAQQFPDLHSELNLSSLELGDSALYFCASSPPGTSGRGGETQYFGPGTRLLVL.

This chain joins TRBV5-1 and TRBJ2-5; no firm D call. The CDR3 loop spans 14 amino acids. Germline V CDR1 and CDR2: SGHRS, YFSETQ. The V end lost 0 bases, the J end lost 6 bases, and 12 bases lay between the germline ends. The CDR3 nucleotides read TGCGCCAGCAGCTTGGATTGGTTGGTGAAGACCCAGTACTTC. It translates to CASSLDWLVKTQYF.

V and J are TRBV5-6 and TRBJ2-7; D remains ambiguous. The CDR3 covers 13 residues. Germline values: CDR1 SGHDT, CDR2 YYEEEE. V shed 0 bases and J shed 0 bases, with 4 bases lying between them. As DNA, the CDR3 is TGTGCCAGCAGCTTGGAGAGCTCCTACGAGCAGTACTTC. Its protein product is CASSLESSYEQYF.

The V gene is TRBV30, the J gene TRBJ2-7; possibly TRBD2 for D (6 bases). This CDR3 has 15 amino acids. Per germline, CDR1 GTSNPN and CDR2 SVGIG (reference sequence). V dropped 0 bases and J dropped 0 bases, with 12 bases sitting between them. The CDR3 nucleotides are TGTGCCTGGAGTGTGTTTGGCGGGAACTCCTACGAGCAGTACTTC. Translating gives CAWSVFGGNSYEQYF. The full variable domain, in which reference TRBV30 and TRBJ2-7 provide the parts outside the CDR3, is SQTIHQWPATLVQPVGSPLSLECTVEGTSNPNLYWYRQAAGRGLQLLFYSVGIGQISSEVPQNLSASRPQDRQFILSSKKLLLSDSGFYLCAWSVFGGNSYEQYFGPGTRLTVT.

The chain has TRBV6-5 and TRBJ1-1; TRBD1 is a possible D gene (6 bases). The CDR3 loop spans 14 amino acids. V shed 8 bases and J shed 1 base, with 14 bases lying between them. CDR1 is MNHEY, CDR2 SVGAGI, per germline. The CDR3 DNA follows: TGTGCCAGCTACGGGGGCGTTACGAACACTGAAGCTTTCTTT. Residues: CASYGGVTNTEAFF.

The CDR3 nucleotides read TGTGCCAGCTCACCAAAGACGGGATCCGGCTCAGATACGCAGTATTTT. Protein sequence: CASSPKTGSGSDTQYF. The rearrangement links TRBV18 to TRBJ2-3; a possible D gene is TRBD2 (5 bases). V was shortened by 2 bases and J by 4 bases, with 16 bases between the two germline ends. This CDR3 contains 16 residues. Germline V gives CDR1 KGHSH, CDR2 LQKENI.

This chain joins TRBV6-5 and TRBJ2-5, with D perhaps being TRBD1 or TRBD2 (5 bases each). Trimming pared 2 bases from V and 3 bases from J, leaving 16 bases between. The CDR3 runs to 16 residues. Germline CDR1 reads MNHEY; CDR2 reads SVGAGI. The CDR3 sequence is CASSYGPSRGEETQYF. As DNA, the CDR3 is TGTGCCAGCAGTTACGGTCCATCGAGGGGCGAAGAGACCCAGTACTTC.

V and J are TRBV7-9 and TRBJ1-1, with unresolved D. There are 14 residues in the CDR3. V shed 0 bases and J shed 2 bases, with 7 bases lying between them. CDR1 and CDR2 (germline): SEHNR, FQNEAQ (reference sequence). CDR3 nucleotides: TGTGCCAGCAGCTTAGCCGATTATAACACTGAAGCTTTCTTT. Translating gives CASSLADYNTEAFF.

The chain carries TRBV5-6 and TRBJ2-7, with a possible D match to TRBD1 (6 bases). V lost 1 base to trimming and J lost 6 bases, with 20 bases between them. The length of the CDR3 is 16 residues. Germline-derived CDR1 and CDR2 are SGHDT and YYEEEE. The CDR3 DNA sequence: TGTGCCAGCAGCTTGATAAACAGGGAAATCGAGGGCGAGCAGTACTTC. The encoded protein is CASSLINREIEGEQYF. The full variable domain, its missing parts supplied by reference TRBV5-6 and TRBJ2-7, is DAGVTQSPTHLIKTRGQQVTLRCSPKSGHDTVSWYQQALGQGPQFIFQYYEEEERQRGNFPDRFSGHQFPNYSSELNVNALLLGDSALYLCASSLINREIEGEQYFGPGTRLTVT.

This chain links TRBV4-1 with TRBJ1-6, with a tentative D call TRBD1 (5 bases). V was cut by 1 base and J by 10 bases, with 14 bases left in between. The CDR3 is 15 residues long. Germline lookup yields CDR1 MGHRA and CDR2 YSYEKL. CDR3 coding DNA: TGCGCCAGCAGCCAAGTCGTAGGGGTTAGGTCACCCCTCCACTTT. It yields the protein CASSQVVGVRSPLHF.

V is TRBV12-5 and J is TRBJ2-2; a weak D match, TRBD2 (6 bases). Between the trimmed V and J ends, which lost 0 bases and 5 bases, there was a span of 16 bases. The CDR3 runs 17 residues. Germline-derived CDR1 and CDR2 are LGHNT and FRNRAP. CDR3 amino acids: CASGLVVSGTITGELFF. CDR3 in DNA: TGTGCTAGTGGTTTGGTAGTTAGCGGAACTATAACCGGGGAGCTGTTTTTT.

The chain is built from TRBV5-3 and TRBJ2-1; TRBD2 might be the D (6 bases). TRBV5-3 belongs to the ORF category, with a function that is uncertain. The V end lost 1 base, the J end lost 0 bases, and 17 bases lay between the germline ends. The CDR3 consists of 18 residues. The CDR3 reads CARSLRRCGESSYNEQFF. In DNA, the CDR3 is TGTGCCAGAAGCTTGCGTCGGTGCGGGGAGAGCTCCTACAATGAGCAGTTCTTC.

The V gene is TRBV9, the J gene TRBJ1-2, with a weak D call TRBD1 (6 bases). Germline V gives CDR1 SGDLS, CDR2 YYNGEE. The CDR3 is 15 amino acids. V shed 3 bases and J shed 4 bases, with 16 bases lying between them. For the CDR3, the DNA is TGTGCCAGCAGCGCTAGACAGGATAGCATCTATGGCTACACCTTC. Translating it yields CASSARQDSIYGYTF.

The CDR3 region is CASSSQPQGSNEKLFF. CDR3 DNA: TGCGCCAGCAGCTCGCAACCACAGGGGAGTAATGAAAAACTGTTTTTT. J is TRBJ1-4 and V is TRBV5-1; 7 bases match TRBD1. V lost 3 bases to trimming and J lost 4 bases; unmatched junction nucleotides: 9. CDR3 length: 16 amino acids. The V gene's germline CDR1 is SGHRS and CDR2 YFSETQ.

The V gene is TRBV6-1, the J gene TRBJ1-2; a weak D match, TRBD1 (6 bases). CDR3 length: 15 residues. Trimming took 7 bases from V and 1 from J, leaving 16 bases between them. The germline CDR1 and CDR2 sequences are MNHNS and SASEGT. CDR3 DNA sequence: TGTGCCAGCACGGACAGCGGCGGGGATAACTATGGCTACACCTTC. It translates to CASTDSGGDNYGYTF.

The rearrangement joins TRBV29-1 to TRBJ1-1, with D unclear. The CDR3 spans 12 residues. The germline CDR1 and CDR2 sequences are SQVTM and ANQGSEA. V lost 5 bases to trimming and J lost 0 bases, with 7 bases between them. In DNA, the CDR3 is TGCAGCGTTAACCCCCTGAACACTGAAGCTTTCTTT. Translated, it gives CSVNPLNTEAFF.

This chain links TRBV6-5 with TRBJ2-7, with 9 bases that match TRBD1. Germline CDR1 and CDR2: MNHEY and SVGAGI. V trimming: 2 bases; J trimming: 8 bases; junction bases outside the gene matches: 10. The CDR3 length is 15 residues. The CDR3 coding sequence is TGTGCCAGCAGTTACCCGGGACAGGGCCCACGGCAGCAGTACTTC. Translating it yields CASSYPGQGPRQQYF.

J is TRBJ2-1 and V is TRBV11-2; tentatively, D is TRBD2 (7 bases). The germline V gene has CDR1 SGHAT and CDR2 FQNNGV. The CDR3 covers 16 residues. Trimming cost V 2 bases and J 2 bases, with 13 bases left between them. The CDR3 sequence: CASSLPGEGAYNEQFF. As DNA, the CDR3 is TGTGCCAGCAGCTTACCGGGGGAGGGGGCCTACAATGAGCAGTTCTTC.

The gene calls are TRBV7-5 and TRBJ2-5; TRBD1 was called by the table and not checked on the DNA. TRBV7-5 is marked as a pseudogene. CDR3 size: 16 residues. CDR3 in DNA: TGTGTCAGAAGCTCAGACAGGGTCTTAAGACAAGAGACCCAGTACTTC. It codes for CVRSSDRVLRQETQYF.

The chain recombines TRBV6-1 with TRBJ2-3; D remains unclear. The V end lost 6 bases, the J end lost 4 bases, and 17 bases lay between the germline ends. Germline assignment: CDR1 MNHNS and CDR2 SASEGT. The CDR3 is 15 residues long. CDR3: CASRGSPGSSDTQYF. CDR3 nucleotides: TGTGCCAGCAGAGGCTCCCCCGGATCTTCAGATACGCAGTATTTT.

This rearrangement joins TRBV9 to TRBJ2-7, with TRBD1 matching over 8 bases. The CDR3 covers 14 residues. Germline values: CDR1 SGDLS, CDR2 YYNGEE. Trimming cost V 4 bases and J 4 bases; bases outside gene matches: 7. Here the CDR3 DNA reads TGTGCCAGCAGCCCCGGGACAGGTGTGTACGAGCAGTACTTC. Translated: CASSPGTGVYEQYF. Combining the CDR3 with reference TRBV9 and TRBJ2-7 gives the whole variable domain DSGVTQTPKHLITATGQRVTLRCSPRSGDLSVYWYQQSLDQGLQFLIQYYNGEERAKGNILERFSAQQFPDLHSELNLSSLELGDSALYFCASSPGTGVYEQYFGPGTRLTVT.

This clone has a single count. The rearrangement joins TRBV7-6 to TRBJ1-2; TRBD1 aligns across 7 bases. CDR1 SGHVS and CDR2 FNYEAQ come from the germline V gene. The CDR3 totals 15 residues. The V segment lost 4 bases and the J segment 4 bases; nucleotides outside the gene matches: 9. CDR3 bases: TGTGCCAGCAGCTCGCAGGGGGGAGGTGGCTATGGCTACACCTTC. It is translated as CASSSQGGGGYGYTF.

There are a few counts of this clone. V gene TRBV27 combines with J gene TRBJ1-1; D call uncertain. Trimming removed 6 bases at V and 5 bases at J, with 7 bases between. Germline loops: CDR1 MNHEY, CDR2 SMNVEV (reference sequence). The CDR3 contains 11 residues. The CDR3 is CASRKGTEAFF. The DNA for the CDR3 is TGTGCCAGCAGGAAAGGGACTGAAGCTTTCTTT.

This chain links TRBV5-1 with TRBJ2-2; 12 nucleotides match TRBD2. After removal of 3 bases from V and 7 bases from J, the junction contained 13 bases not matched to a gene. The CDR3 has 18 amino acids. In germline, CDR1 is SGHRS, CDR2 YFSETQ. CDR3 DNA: TGCGCCAGCAGCTGGCCACAAACGACTAGCGGGAGCTTCGGGGAGCTGTTTTTT. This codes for CASSWPQTTSGSFGELFF.

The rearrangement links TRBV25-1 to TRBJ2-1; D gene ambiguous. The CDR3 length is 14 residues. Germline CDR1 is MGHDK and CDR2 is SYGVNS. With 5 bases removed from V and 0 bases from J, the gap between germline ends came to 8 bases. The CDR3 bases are TGTGCCAGCAGTAGAGTGAGCTCCTACAATGAGCAGTTCTTC. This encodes CASSRVSSYNEQFF.

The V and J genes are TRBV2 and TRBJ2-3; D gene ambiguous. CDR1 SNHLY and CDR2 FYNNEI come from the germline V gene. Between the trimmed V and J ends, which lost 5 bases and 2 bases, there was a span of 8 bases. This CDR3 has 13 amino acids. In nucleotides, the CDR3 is TGTGCCAGCAGTCTAAGGGACACAGATACGCAGTATTTT. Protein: CASSLRDTDTQYF.

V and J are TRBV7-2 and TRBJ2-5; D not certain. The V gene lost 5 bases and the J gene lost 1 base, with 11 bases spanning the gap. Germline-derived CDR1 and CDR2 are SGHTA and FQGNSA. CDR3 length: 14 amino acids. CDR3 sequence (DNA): TGTGCCAGCAGCCAGACCGGGCCCCAAGAGACCCAGTACTTC. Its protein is CASSQTGPQETQYF.

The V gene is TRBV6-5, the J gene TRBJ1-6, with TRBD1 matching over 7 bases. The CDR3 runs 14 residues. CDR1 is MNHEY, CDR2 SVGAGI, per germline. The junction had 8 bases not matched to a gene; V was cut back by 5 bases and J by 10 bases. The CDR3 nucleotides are TGTGCCAGCAGTAACGACAGGGTTTACTCACCCCTCCACTTT. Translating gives CASSNDRVYSPLHF.

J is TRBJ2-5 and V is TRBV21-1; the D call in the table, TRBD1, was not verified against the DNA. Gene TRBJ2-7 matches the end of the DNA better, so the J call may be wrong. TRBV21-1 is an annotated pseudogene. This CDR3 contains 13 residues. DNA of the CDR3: TGTGCCAGCAGCCCGAGGACAGGGGGCGAGCAGTACTTC. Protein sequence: CASSPRTGGEQYF.